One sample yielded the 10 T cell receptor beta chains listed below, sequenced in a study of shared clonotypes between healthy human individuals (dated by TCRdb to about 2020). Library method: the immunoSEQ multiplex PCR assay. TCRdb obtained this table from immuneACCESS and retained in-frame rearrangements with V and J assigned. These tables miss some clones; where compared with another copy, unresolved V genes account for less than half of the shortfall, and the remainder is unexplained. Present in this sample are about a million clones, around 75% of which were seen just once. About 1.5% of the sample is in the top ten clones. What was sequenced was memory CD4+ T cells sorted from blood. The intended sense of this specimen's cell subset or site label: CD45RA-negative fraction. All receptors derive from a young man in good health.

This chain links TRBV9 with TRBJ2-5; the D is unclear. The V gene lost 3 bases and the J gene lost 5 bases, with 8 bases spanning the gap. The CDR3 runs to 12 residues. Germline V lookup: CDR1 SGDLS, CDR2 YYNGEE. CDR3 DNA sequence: TGTGCCAGCAGCGGGGTAACGGAGACCCAGTACTTC. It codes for CASSGVTETQYF. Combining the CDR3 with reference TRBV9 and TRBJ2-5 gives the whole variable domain DSGVTQTPKHLITATGQRVTLRCSPRSGDLSVYWYQQSLDQGLQFLIQYYNGEERAKGNILERFSAQQFPDLHSELNLSSLELGDSALYFCASSGVTETQYFGPGTRLLVL.

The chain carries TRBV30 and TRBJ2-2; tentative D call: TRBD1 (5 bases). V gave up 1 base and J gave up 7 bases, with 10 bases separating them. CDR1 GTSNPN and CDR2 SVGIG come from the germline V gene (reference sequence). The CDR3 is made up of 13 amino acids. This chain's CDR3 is CAWSAQGYGELFF. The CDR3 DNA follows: TGTGCCTGGAGTGCCCAGGGTTACGGGGAGCTGTTTTTT.

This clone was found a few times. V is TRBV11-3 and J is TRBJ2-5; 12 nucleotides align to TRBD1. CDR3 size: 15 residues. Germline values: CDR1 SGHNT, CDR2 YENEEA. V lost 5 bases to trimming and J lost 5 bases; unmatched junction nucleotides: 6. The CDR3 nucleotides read TGTGCCAGCAGCGCAAGGGACAGGGGGCATGAGACCCAGTACTTC. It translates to CASSARDRGHETQYF.

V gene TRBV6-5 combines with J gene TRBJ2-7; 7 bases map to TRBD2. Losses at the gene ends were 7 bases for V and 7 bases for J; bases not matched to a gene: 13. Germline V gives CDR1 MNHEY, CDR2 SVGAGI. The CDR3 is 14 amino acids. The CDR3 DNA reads TGTGCCAGCATAGGAACGGGGAGGGCAGCGGAGCAGTACTTC. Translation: CASIGTGRAAEQYF.

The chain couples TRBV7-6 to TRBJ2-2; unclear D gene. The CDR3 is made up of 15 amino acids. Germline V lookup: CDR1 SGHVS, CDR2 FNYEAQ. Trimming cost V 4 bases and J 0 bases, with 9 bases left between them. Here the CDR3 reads CASSSRVSNTGELFF. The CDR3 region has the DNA TGTGCCAGCAGCTCTCGGGTCTCGAACACCGGGGAGCTGTTTTTT.

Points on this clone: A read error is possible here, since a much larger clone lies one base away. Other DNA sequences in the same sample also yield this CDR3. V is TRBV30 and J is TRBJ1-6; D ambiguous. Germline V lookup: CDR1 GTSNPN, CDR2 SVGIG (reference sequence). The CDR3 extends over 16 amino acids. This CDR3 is CAWRPGGQAYNSPLHF. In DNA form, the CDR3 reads TGCGCCTGGAGACCAGGAGGGCAGGCCTATAATTCACCCCTCCACTTT.

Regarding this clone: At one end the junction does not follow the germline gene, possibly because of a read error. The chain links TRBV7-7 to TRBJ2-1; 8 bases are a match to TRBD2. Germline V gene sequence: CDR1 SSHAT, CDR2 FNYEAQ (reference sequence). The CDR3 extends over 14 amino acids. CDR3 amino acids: CASSFGLAGHEQFF. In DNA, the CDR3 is TGTGCTAGCAGCTTCGGGCTAGCGGGCCATGAGCAGTTCTTC.

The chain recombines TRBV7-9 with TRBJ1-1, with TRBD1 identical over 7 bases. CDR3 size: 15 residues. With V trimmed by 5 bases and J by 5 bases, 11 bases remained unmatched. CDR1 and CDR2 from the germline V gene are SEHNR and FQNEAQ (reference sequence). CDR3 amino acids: CASSPRTGQETEAFF. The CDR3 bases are TGTGCCAGCAGCCCCCGGACAGGACAAGAAACTGAAGCTTTCTTT.

The CDR3 loop reads CAIRDGNTGELFF. As DNA, the CDR3 is TGTGCCATCAGGGACGGAAACACCGGGGAGCTGTTTTTT. The chain links TRBV10-3 to TRBJ2-2; D ambiguous. Germline V CDR1 and CDR2: ENHRY, SYGVKD. Deletions cut 6 bases from V and 2 bases from J, with 7 bases between. There are 13 residues in the CDR3.

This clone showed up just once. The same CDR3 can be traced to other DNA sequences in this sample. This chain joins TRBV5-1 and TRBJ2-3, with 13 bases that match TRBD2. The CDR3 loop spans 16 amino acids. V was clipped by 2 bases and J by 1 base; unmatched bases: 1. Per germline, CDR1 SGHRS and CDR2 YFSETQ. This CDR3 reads CASSFGTSGGTDTQYF. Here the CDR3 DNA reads TGCGCCAGCAGCTTCGGGACTAGCGGGGGCACAGATACGCAGTATTTT.